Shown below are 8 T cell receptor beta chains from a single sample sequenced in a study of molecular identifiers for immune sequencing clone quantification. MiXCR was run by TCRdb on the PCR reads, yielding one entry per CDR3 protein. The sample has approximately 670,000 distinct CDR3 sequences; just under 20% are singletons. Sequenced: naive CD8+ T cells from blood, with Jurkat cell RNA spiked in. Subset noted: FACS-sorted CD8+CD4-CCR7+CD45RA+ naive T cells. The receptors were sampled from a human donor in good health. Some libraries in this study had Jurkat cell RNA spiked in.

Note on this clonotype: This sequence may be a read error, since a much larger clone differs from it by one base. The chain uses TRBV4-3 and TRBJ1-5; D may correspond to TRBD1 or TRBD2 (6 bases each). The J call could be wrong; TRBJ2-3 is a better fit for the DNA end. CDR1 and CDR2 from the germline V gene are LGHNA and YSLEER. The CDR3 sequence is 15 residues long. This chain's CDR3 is CASSPSWGAQQPQYF. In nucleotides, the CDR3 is TGCGCCAGCAGCCCGTCGTGGGGGGCCCAACAGCCCCAGTATTTT.

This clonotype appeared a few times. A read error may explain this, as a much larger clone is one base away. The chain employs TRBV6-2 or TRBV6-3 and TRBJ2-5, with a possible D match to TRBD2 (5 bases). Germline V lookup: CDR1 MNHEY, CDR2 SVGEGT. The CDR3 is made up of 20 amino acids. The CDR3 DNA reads TGTGCCAGCAGCTGTAGCACGGAAGAATGCGGACTGACGTACCAAGGGACCCAGTACTTC. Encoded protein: CASSCSTEECGLTYQGTQYF.

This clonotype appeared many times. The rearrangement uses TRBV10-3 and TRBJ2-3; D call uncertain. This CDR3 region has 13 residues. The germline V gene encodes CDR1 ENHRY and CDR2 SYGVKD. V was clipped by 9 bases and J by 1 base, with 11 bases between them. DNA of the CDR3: TGTGCCATAAACACTCAGGGCACAGATACGCAGTATTTT. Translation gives CAINTQGTDTQYF.

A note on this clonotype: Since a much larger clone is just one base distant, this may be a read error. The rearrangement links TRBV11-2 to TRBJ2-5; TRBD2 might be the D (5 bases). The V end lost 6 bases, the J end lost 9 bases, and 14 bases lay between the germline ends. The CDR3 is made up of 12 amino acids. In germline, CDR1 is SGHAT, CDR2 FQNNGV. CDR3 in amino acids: CASSPAPEAQYF. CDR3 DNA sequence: TGTGCCAGCAGTCCAGCGCCGGAGGCCCAGTACTTC.

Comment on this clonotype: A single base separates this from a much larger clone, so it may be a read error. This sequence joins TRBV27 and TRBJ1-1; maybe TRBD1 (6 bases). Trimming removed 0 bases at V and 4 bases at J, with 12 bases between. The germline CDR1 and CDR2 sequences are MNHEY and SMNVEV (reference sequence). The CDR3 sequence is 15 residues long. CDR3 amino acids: CASSLSAGASTEAFF. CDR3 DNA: TGTGCCAGCAGTTTATCGGCAGGGGCGAGCACTGAAGCTTTCTTT.

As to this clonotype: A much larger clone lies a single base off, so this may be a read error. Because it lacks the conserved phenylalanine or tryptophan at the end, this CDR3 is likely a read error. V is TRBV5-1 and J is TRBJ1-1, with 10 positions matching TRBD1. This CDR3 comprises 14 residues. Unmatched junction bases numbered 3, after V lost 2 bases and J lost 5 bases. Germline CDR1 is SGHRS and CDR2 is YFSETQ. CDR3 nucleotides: TGCGCCAGCAGCTTCCGGGACAGGGGTACTGAAGCTTTCTCT. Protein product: CASSFRDRGTEAFS.

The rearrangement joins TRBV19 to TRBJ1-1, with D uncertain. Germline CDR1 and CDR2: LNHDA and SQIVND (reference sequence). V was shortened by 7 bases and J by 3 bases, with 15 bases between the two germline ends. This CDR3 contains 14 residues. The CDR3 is CASIREESYTEAFF. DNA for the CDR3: TGTGCCAGTATTCGGGAGGAATCTTACACTGAAGCTTTCTTT.

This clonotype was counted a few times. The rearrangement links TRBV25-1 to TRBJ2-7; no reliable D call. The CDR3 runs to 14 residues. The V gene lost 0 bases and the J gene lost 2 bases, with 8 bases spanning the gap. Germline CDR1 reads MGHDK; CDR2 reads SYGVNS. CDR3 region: CASSEYDDTYEQYF. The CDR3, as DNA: TGTGCCAGCAGTGAATATGACGACACCTACGAGCAGTACTTC.